Below, 12 T cell receptor beta chains from the same sample are listed, as sequenced in a study of blood T cell repertoires in COVID-19. TCRdb keeps only in-frame clones here, not all; method: immunoSEQ multiplex PCR. Of 200,000 to 300,000 clones listed, around 89% are singletons. What was sequenced was PBMCs or T cells enriched from blood (not recorded which). The receptors stem from a woman aged 40 to 50 with acute COVID-19.

This rearrangement joins TRBV24-1 to TRBJ2-3; 8 bases agree with TRBD1. This CDR3 is 14 amino acids long. With 6 bases clipped from V and 1 base from J, the junction kept 2 bases outside the gene matches. The germline V gene has CDR1 KGHDR and CDR2 SFDVKD. CDR3 sequence reads: CATSPQGGTDTQYF. The CDR3 coding sequence is TGTGCCACCAGTCCACAGGGGGGCACAGATACGCAGTATTTT.

The CDR3 sequence is CASPSSGGNSEQFF. CDR3 in DNA: TGTGCCAGCCCGAGTAGCGGGGGAAATAGTGAGCAGTTCTTC. This chain links TRBV6-5 with TRBJ2-1; TRBD2 matches 9 bases. Unmatched junction bases numbered 11, after V lost 8 bases and J lost 9 bases. The CDR3 extends over 14 amino acids. Germline loops: CDR1 MNHEY, CDR2 SVGAGI.

This clone occurred a few times. Within the sample, other DNA sequences also encode this same CDR3. The chain recombines TRBV3-1 (or the pseudogene TRBV3-2) with TRBJ1-2, with TRBD1 matching 8 bases. J gave up 7 bases and V 2 bases, and 6 bases lay outside the gene matches. Germline-derived CDR1 and CDR2 are LGHDT and YNNKEL (reference sequence). This CDR3 is 14 amino acids long. The chain's CDR3 is CASSQRQGASGYTF. The CDR3 DNA reads TGTGCCAGCAGCCAAAGGCAGGGGGCGAGTGGCTACACCTTC.

This CDR3 is CASSERSGVGSPLHF. The CDR3 DNA follows: TGTGCCAGTAGCGAAAGATCGGGGGTTGGTTCACCCCTCCACTTT. The rearrangement uses TRBV19 and TRBJ1-6; perhaps TRBD1 as D (5 bases). Germline V gene data show CDR1 as LNHDA and CDR2 as SQIVND (reference sequence). V was pared by 6 bases and J by 9 bases, with 18 bases between. CDR3 length equals 15 residues.

The chain carries TRBV7-2 and TRBJ1-1; no definite D call. Between the trimmed V and J ends, which lost 5 bases and 0 bases, there was a span of 7 bases. The CDR3 runs to 13 residues. Germline CDR1 is SGHTA and CDR2 is FQGNSA. As DNA, the CDR3 is TGTGCCAGCAGCACCAACTTGAACACTGAAGCTTTCTTT. Its protein is CASSTNLNTEAFF. Together with reference TRBV7-2 and TRBJ1-1, the CDR3 gives the full variable domain: GAGVSQSPSNKVTEKGKDVELRCDPISGHTALYWYRQSLGQGLEFLIYFQGNSAPDKSGLPSDRFSAERTGGSVSTLTIQRTQQEDSAVYLCASSTNLNTEAFFGQGTRLTVV.

This clone was counted a single time. The V call is TRBV5-1, the J call TRBJ2-6, with TRBD1 as a possible D gene (6 bases). V was cut by 0 bases and J by 0 bases, with 13 bases left in between. From germline, CDR1 is SGHRS and CDR2 YFSETQ. This CDR3 has 18 residues. The CDR3 DNA reads as TGCGCCAGCAGCTTGGCGCGACAGGCAACCTCTGGGGCCAACGTCCTGACTTTC. Translating gives CASSLARQATSGANVLTF.

The chain recombines TRBV5-6 with TRBJ1-2, with 8 bases matching TRBD1. The CDR3 sequence is 14 residues long. V lost 3 bases and J lost 4; bases outside the gene matches: 5. Germline-derived CDR1 and CDR2 are SGHDT and YYEEEE. CDR3 DNA sequence: TGTGCCAGCAGCTACGGACAGGGCATCTATGGCTACACCTTC. This translates into CASSYGQGIYGYTF.

The chain uses TRBV19 and TRBJ1-5; D possibly corresponds to TRBD1 (6 bases). Germline CDR1 reads LNHDA; CDR2 reads SQIVND (reference sequence). V was pared by 2 bases and J by 6 bases, with 17 bases between. The length of the CDR3 is 16 residues. The CDR3 nucleotides are TGTGCCAGTAGTATACTCACAGGGTTAAATAGTCAGCCCCAGCATTTT. Amino acids: CASSILTGLNSQPQHF.

The rearrangement links TRBV30 to TRBJ1-4; D uncertain. CDR1 is GTSNPN and CDR2 is SVGIG in the germline V gene (reference sequence). V was shortened by 2 bases and J by 8 bases, with 18 bases between the two germline ends. CDR3 length: 15 amino acids. CDR3 loop: CAWSTTGGGREKLFF. CDR3 bases: TGTGCCTGGAGTACAACGGGCGGAGGGAGGGAAAAACTGTTTTTT.

The CDR3 bases are TGTGCCAGCAGTGAAGGGCCACCCAAGACCTACAATGAGCAGTTCTTC. It is translated as CASSEGPPKTYNEQFF. The chain couples TRBV6-1 to TRBJ2-1; no clear D gene. The germline V gene encodes CDR1 MNHNS and CDR2 SASEGT. Trimming stripped 1 base from V and 2 bases from J, with 12 bases between. The CDR3 extends over 16 amino acids.

The chain recombines TRBV12-5 with TRBJ2-7; 8 bases are shared with TRBD1. Germline CDR1 and CDR2: LGHNT and FRNRAP. The V and J ends lost 2 bases and 6 bases, in that order; junction bases with no gene match: 9. The CDR3 is 15 residues long. In DNA, the CDR3 is TGTGCTAGTGGTTTGCCCTGGACAGGGAAGGGCGAGCAGTACTTC. It translates to CASGLPWTGKGEQYF.

This clone was observed once. V usage is TRBV5-1 and J usage is TRBJ2-1; no firm D call. Germline-derived CDR1 and CDR2 are SGHRS and YFSETQ. V lost 3 bases and J lost 4, with 14 bases in between. The CDR3 contains 15 residues. This CDR3 reads CASSSFHASYNEQFF. In DNA, the CDR3 is TGCGCCAGCAGCTCCTTCCACGCGAGTTACAATGAGCAGTTCTTC. Full variable domain (remainder filled in from reference TRBV5-1 and TRBJ2-1): KAGVTQTPRYLIKTRGQQVTLSCSPISGHRSVSWYQQTPGQGLQFLFEYFSETQRNKGNFPGRFSGRQFSNSRSEMNVSTLELGDSALYLCASSSFHASYNEQFFGPGTRLTVL.